This TCR beta chain was captured in a study of shared clonotypes between healthy human individuals. Study in general: Sampling drew on donors who were a couple of women and a few men aged 18 to 49.

General study findings and limits: Generation of non-shared clonotypes was less probable than generation of clonotypes shared by all four donors. Rarefaction gave evidence that sorted-subset sequencing remained incomplete despite large depth. Around 5.3% of naive CD4 clonotypes were shared across several donors.

As regards this clone: The target antigen is unknown.

Produced via immunoSEQ multiplex PCR; TCRdb's table is partial and in-frame only. The repertoire has around 340,000 clones, roughly 80% of them found once; the top ten carry around 9.3%. With 4 bases removed from V and 2 bases from J, the gap between germline ends came to 20 bases. Germline V CDR1 and CDR2: MNHNS, SASEGT. This CDR3 is 17 amino acids long. Sequencing was carried out using memory CD4+ T cells sorted from blood. As to subset: CD45RA-negative fraction. The TCR sequence derives from a man aged 25 to 40 in good health. J is TRBJ1-2 and V is TRBV6-1, with D maybe TRBD1 (5 bases). CDR3 sequence: CASSVDPGIGRNYGYTF. As DNA, the CDR3 is TGTGCCAGCAGTGTTGATCCAGGGATTGGAAGGAACTATGGCTACACCTTC.